This TCR beta chain was sequenced during a study of neoadjuvant anti-PD-1 for oral cavity cancer. Study summary: Patients mostly received three to four biweekly nivolumab doses at 3 mg/kg before surgery. Study conclusions and caveats: Higher pretreatment Treg/Th17 ratios tracked higher pretreatment blood clonality.

By sample share, this clone is medium-sized. Its antigen is unknown. The CDR3 length is 14 residues. CDR1 is SGHVS and CDR2 is FQNEAQ in the germline V gene. The V end lost 5 bases, the J end lost 4 bases, and 15 bases lay between the germline ends. Time point given: after neoadjuvant nivolumab, at surgical resection. These newly diagnosed stage II-IVA oral cavity squamous cell carcinoma patients had no prior systemic or radiation treatment. The data were produced by immunoSEQ multiplex PCR, yet TCRdb's version contains in-frame clones alone and is incomplete. The sample has about 42,000 clones, about three quarters seen once.

Material: PBMCs, obtained after nivolumab (anti-PD-1) treatment. This clonotype was sampled from a person aged 35-79 years with oral cavity squamous cell carcinoma. This chain links TRBV7-8 with TRBJ2-7; tentative D call: TRBD2 (5 bases). In nucleotides, the CDR3 is TGTGCCAGCAGCCGCGTAGCGTTGGGATACGAGCAGTACTTC. Translation gives CASSRVALGYEQYF.